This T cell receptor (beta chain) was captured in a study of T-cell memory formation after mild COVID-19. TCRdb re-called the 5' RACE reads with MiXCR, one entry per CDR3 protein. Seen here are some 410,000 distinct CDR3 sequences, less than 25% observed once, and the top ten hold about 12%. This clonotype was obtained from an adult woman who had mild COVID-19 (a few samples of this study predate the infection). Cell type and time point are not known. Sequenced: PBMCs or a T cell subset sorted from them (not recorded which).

The CDR3 region has the DNA TGTGCCAGCAGCCCCCGAGGGGCGAGGACTGAAGCTTTCTTT. It translates to CASSPRGARTEAFF. This sequence joins TRBV7-2 and TRBJ1-1, with TRBD1 as a possible D gene (5 bases). CDR3 length: 14 residues. V lost 5 bases to trimming and J lost 5 bases, with 15 bases between them. Germline assignment: CDR1 SGHTA and CDR2 FQGNSA.